This T cell receptor (beta chain) appears in the sequencing data of a study of vaccination and CD4 T cells after COVID-19. In germline, CDR1 is DFQATT, CDR2 SNEGSKA (reference sequence). The trim removed 2 bases at V and 6 bases at J, leaving 5 bases unmatched. The CDR3 runs 15 residues. Described treatment: approximately 10-day PBMC culture with coronavirus spike peptide pools or control peptides (ViraFEST assay). Points on this clonotype: What it recognizes is unknown.

Sequencing of cultured CD4+ T cell DNA used the Oncomine TCR Beta short-read assay. From the PCR reads, TCRdb called clonotypes with MiXCR, one entry per CDR3 protein. The table lists under 15,000 distinct CDR3 sequences, 28% of them singletons. The chain links TRBV20-1 to TRBJ2-2; 11 bases are a match to TRBD2. The sequenced sample was cultured CD4+ T cells from blood. The TCR originated in a human donor with COVID-19. CDR3 sequence: CSARTSGGGSGELFF. Here the CDR3 DNA reads TGCAGTGCTAGAACTAGCGGGGGTGGCTCCGGGGAGCTGTTTTTT.